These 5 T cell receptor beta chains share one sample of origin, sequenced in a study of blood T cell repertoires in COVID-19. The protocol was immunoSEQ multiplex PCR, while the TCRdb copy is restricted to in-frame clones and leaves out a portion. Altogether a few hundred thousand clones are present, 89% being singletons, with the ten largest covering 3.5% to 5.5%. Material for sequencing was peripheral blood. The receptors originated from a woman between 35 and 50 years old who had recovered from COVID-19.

DNA of the CDR3: TGCGCCAGCAGCTTAAGGACTGAGTACCAAGAGACCCAGTACTTC. It codes for CASSLRTEYQETQYF. V and J are TRBV5-1 and TRBJ2-5; perhaps TRBD2 as D (5 bases). This CDR3 is built from 15 residues. Per the germline V gene, CDR1 is SGHRS and CDR2 is YFSETQ. Trimming took off 2 bases at V and 0 bases at J, with 11 bases between the two ends.

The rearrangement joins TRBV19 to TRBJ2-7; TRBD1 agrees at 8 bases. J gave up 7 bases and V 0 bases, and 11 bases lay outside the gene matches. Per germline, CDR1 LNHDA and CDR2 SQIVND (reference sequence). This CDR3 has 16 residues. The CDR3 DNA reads TGTGCCAGTAGTATAGATGGAGGCAGGGGGCCATGGGAGCAGTACGTC. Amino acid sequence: CASSIDGGRGPWEQYV.

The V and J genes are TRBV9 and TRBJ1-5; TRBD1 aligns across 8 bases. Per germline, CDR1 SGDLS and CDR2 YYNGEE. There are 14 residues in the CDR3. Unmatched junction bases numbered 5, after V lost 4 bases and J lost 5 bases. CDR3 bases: TGTGCCAGCAGCCCGGGACAGGTGGATCAGCCCCAGCATTTT. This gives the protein CASSPGQVDQPQHF.

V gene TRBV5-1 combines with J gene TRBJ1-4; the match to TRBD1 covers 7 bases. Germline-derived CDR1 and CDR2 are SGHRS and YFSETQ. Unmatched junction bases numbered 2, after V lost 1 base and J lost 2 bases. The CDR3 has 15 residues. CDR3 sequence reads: CASSLTGATNEKLFF. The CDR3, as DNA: TGCGCCAGCAGCTTGACAGGGGCGACTAATGAAAAACTGTTTTTT.

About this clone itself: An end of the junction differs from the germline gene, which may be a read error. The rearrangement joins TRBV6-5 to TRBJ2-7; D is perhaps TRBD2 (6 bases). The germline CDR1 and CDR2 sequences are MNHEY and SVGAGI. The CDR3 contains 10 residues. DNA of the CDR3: TGTGCCAGCAGTCTGGGACTGCACACCTTC. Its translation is CASSLGLHTF.